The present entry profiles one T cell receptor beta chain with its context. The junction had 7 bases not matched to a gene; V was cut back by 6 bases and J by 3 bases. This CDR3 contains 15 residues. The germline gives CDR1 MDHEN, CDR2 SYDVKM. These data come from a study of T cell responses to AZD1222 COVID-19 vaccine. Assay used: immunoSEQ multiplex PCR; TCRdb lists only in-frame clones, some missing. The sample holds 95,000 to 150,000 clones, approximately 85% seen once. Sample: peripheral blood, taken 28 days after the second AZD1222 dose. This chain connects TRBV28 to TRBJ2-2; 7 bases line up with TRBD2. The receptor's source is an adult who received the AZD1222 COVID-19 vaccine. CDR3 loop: CASRKRREDTGELFF. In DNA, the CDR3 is TGTGCCAGCAGGAAACGACGGGAGGACACCGGGGAGCTGTTTTTT.